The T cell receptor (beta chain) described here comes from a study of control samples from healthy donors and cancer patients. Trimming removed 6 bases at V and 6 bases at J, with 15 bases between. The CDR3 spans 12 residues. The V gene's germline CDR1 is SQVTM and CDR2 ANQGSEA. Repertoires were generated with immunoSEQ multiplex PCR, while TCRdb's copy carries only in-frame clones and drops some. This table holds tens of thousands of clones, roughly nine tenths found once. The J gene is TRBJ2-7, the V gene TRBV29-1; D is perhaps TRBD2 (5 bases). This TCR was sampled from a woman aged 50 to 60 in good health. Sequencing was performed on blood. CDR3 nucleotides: TGCAGCGTCTCCCAAGTGGCGGGCGAGCAGTACTTC. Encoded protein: CSVSQVAGEQYF.